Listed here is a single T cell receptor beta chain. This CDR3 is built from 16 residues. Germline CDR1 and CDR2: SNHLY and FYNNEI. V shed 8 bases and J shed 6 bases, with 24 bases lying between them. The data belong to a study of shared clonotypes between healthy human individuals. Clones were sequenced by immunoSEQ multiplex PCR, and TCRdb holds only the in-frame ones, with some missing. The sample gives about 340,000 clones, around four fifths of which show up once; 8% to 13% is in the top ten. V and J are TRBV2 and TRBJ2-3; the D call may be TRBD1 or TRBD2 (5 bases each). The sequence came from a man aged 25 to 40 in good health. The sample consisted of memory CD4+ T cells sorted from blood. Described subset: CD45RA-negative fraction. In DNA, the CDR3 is TGTGCCAGCGGTGGGGGTTCCGGCCCGATTTGGGATACGCAGTATTTT. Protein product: CASGGGSGPIWDTQYF.